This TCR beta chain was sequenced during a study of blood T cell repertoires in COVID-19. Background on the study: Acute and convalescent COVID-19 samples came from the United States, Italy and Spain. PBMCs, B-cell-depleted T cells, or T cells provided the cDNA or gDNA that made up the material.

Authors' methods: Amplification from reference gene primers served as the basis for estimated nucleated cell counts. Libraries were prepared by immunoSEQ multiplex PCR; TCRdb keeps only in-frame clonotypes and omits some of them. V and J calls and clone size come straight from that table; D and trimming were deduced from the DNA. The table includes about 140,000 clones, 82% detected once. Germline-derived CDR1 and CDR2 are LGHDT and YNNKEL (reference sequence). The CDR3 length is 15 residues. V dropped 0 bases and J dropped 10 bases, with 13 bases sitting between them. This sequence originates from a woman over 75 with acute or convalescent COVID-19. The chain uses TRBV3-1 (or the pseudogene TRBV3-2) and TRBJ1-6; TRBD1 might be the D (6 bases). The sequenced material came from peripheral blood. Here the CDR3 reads CASSQEEGRGSPLHF. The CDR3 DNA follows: TGTGCCAGCAGCCAAGAGGAGGGGAGGGGGTCACCCCTCCACTTT.